One T cell receptor beta chain is described in this entry. Newly diagnosed hyperthyroidism, duration under 2 months, in patients aged 18 to 65. The CDR3 regions of TCR beta were amplified from RNA transcripts. Using the HTBI primer set, a first-round RT-PCR was run on the TCR CDR3. MiXCR, applied by TCRdb to the multiplex PCR reads, yields one record per CDR3 protein. The sample lists 340,000 or so distinct CDR3 sequences; approximately 17% were seen once. The V gene end was trimmed by 0 bases and the J gene end by 1 base; junction bases not matched to a gene: 1. CDR1 and CDR2 (germline): SGHTA, FQGTGA. This CDR3 region has 16 residues. These data originate in a study of T cells in Graves' hyperthyroidism and ophthalmopathy.

The sample was blood. V is TRBV7-3 and J is TRBJ2-4, with 9 bases identical to TRBD1. The receptor was isolated from a man aged 25 to 40 with Graves' hyperthyroidism. The chain's CDR3 is CASSLTTGGAKNIQYF. The DNA for the CDR3 is TGTGCCAGCAGCTTAACGACAGGGGGGGCCAAAAACATTCAGTACTTC.